This TCR beta chain was observed in a study of CD4 and CD8 cells across lung adenocarcinoma regions. Localized lung adenocarcinoma, a non-small cell lung cancer, affected the donors. CDR3 length: 13 residues. Per the germline V gene, CDR1 is SGHVS and CDR2 is FQNEAQ. V was clipped by 5 bases and J by 3 bases, with 8 bases between them. TCRdb fed the PCR reads into MiXCR, producing one record per CDR3 protein. The table includes about 25,000 distinct CDR3 sequences, about 50% detected once. This clonotype was observed a few times. The chain carries TRBV7-8 and TRBJ1-5; D unclear. The sample was CD8+ T cells from the center of a lung tumor. The TCR originated in a male donor with lung adenocarcinoma. The CD4 and CD8 labels of this study may be unreliable. CDR3: CASSPGYNQPQHF. The CDR3 DNA follows: TGTGCCAGCAGCCCCGGGTACAATCAGCCCCAGCATTTT.